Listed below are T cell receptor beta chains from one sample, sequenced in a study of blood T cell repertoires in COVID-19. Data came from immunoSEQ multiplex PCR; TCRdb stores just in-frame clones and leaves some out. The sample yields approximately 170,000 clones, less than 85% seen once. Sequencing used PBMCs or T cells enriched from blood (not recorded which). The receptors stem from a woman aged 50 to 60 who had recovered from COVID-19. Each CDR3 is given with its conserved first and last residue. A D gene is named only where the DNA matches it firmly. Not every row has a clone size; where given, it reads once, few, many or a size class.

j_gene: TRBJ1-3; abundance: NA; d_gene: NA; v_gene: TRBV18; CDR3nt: TGTGCCAGCTCCCCCATTGGACTGGCCGGAAACACCATATATTTT; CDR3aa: CASSPIGLAGNTIYF
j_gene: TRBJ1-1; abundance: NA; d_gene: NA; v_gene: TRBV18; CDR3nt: TGTGCCAGCTCACCACAGGGAGCTGAAGCTTTCTTT; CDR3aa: CASSPQGAEAFF
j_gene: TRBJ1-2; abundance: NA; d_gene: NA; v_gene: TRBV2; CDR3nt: TGTGCCAGCAGTGAAGCGCTTCAGTACTATGGCTACACCTTC; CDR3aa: CASSEALQYYGYTF
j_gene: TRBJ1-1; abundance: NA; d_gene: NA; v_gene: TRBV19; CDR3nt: TGTGCCAGTAGTATAGCTCGGGGACAACGAATGAACACTGAAGCTTTCTTT; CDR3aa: CASSIARGQRMNTEAFF
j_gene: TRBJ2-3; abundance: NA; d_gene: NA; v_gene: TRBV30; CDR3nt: TGTGCCTGGAGTGTGCGTAGCACAGATACGCAGTATTTT; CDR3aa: CAWSVRSTDTQYF
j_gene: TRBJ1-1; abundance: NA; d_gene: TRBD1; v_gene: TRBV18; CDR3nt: TGTGCCAGCTCCCAGGGGACAGGGCTGAACACTGAAGCTTTCTTT; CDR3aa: CASSQGTGLNTEAFF
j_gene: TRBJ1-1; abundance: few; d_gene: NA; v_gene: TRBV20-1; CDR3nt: TGCAGTGCTACTGACGCGAACCTAGGGAACACTGAAGCTTTCTTT; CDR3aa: CSATDANLGNTEAFF
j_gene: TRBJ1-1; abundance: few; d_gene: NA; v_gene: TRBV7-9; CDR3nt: TGTGCCAGCAGTTCTAATGGGAACACTGAAGCTTTCTTT; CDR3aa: CASSSNGNTEAFF
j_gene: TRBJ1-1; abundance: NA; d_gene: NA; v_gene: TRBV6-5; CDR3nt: TGTGCCAGCAGGGACACAATGAACACTGAAGCTTTCTTT; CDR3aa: CASRDTMNTEAFF
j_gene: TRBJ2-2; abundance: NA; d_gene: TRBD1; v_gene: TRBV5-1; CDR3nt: TGCGCCAGCAGCTTGTGGACAGGGAACACCGGGGAGCTGTTTTTT; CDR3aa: CASSLWTGNTGELFF
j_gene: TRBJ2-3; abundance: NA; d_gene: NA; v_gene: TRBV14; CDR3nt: TGTGCCAGCAGCCCCCGCCGGAGGGCTAGCACAGATACGCAGTATTTT; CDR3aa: CASSPRRRASTDTQYF
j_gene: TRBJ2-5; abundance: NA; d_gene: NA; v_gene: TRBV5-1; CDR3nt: TGCGCCAGCAGCTTGGGACAGGCCCAAGAGACCCAGTACTTC; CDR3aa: CASSLGQAQETQYF
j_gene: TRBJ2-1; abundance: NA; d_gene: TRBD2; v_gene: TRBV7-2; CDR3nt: TGTGCCAGCAGCTTACCGGCGGGGGGTAATGAGCAGTTCTTC; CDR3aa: CASSLPAGGNEQFF
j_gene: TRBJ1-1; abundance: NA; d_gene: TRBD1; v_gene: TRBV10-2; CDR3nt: TGCGCCAGCAGAGGGGGACAGCTGAACACTGAAGCTTTCTTT; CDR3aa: CASRGGQLNTEAFF
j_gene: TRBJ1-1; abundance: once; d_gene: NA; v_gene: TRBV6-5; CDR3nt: TGTGCCAGCAGTTACTCGGGGAGGTCGGGCACTGAAGCTTTCTTT; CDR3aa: CASSYSGRSGTEAFF
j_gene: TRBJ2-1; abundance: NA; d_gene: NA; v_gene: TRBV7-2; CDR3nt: TGTGCCAGCAGCTTCCTCCGGGACTCCTACAATGAGCAGTTCTTC; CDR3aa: CASSFLRDSYNEQFF